This T cell receptor (beta chain) was captured by sequencing in a study of beta chain features in type 1 diabetes. About the study: Patients did not differ from healthy donors in age, gender or cell yield. Overall study results and limits: Healthy donors had naive, central memory and Treg TCRB repertoires that appeared less similar than those seen among patients. Whether HLA type affects TCRB rearrangement stayed undetermined in the present work. Individuals with type 1 diabetes displayed fewer insertions and more deletions at VDJ junctions. For Type 1 diabetes patients, all four CD4+ subsets carried TCRB CDR3s that were moderately but significantly shorter.

About this clone: The antigen is not known. Other DNA sequences in this specimen translate into the identical CDR3.

All of the isolated RNA was reverse transcribed, so expressed TCRB transcripts were sequenced. This table comes from immunoSEQ multiplex PCR, and its TCRdb copy is limited to in-frame clones, with some not included. The table records almost 350,000 clones, around 8.5% of them present only once. CDR1 is LGHNA and CDR2 is YSLEER in the germline V gene. Trimming cost V 6 bases and J 4 bases; bases outside gene matches: 6. This CDR3 has 13 residues. The chain combines TRBV4-3 with TRBJ2-7; 7 nucleotides line up with TRBD1. The sequence was collected from a man aged 25 to 45 with type 1 diabetes. Input material: central memory CD4+ T cells from blood. The CDR3 region is CASSRDRAYEQYF. The CDR3 DNA reads as TGCGCCAGCAGTCGGGACAGAGCTTACGAGCAGTACTTC.